This T cell receptor beta chain is drawn from a study of blood T cell repertoires in COVID-19. The overall study: Samples representing acute and convalescent COVID-19 were sourced from the United States, Italy and Spain.

The study drew participants aged about 18 to 95 years from 20 to 30 US areas. Cohort 3 donors were reported recovered after two negative PCRs, clearance, or symptom resolution. Original processing methods: Reference gene primer amplification in the assay estimated nucleated cell counts. Clones were sequenced by immunoSEQ multiplex PCR, and TCRdb holds only the in-frame ones, with some missing. The DNA gave D and trimming, while V, J and clone size come from that table. The sample includes 150,000 to 180,000 clones, about 88% of them seen just once. Sequenced: PBMCs or T cells enriched from blood (not recorded which). The TCR was taken from a man aged 50 or older who had recovered from COVID-19.

CDR3 coding DNA: TGTGCCAGCAGCTCCCGCGCGGGGTACTATAATTCACCCCTCCACTTT. It encodes CASSSRAGYYNSPLHF. The chain joins TRBV7-9 to TRBJ1-6; D is unresolved. The V gene's germline CDR1 is SEHNR and CDR2 FQNEAQ (reference sequence). V was pared by 4 bases and J by 3 bases, with 13 bases between. The CDR3 totals 16 residues.